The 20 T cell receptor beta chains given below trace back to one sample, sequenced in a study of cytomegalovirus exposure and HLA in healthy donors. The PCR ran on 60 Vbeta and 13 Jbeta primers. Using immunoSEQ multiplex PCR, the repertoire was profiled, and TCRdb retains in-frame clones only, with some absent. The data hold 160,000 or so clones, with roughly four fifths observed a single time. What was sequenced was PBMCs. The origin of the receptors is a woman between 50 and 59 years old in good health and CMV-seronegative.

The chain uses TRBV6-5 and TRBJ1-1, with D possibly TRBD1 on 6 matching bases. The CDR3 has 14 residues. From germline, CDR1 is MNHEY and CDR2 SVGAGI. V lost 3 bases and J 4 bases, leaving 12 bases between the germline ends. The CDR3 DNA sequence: TGTGCCAGCAGTTATTTACAGGGCGGCACTGAAGCTTTCTTT. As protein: CASSYLQGGTEAFF.

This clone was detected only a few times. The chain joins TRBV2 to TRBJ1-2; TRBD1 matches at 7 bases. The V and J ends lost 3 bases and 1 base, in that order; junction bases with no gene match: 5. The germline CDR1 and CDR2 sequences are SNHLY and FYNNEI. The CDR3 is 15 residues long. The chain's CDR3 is CASSDGQVYNYGYTF. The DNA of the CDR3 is TGTGCCAGCAGTGACGGACAGGTCTATAACTATGGCTACACCTTC.

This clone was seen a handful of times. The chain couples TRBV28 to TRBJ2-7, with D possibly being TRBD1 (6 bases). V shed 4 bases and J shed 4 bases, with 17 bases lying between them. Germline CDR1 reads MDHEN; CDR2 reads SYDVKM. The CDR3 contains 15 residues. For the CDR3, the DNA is TGTGCCAGCAGTTCCCCAGGGGACCTGCCTTACGAGCAGTACTTC. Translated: CASSSPGDLPYEQYF.

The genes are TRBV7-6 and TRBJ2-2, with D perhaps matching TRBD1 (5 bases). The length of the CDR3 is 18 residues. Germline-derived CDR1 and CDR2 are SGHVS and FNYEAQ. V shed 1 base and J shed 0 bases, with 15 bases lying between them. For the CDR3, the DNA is TGTGCCAGCAGCTTAGAGATCGTGAGACAGACGAACACCGGGGAGCTGTTTTTT. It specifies CASSLEIVRQTNTGELFF.

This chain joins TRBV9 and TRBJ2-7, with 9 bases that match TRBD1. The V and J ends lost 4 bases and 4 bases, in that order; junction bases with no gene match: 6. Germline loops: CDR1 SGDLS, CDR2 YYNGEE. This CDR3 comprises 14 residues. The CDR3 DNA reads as TGTGCCAGCAGCACCCGGGACAGGGTTTACGAGCAGTACTTC. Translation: CASSTRDRVYEQYF.

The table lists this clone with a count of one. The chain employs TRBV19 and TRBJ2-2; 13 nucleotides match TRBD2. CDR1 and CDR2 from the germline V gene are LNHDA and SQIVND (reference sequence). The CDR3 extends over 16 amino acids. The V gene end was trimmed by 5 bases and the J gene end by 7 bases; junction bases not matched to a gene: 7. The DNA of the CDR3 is TGTGCCAGTAGTTCCCGACTAGCGGGGGGTTTCGGGGAGCTGTTTTTT. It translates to CASSSRLAGGFGELFF.

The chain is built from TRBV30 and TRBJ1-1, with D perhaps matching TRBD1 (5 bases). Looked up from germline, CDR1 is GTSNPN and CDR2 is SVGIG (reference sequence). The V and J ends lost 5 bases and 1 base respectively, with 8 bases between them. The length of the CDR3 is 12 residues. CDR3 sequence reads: CAWGQGNTEAFF. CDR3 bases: TGTGCCTGGGGGCAGGGGAACACTGAAGCTTTCTTT.

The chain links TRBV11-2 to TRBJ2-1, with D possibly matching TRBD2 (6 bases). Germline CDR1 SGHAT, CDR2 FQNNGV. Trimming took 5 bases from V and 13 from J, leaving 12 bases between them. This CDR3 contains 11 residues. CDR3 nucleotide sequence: TGTGCCAGCAGCGCGGGACGGCAACAGTTCTTC. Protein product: CASSAGRQQFF.

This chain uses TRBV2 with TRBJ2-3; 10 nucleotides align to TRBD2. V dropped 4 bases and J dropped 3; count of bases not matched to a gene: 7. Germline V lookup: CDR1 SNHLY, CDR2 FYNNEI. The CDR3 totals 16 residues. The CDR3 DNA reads TGTGCCAGCAGTGCGGGGGATAGCGGGAGGACAGATACGCAGTATTTT. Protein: CASSAGDSGRTDTQYF.

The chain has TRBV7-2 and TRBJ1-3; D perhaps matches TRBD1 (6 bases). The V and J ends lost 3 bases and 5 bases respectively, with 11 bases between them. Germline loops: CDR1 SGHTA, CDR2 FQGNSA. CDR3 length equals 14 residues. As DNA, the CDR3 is TGTGCCAGCAGCTTGGGGGGGCGCAGAAACACCATATATTTT. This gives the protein CASSLGGRRNTIYF.

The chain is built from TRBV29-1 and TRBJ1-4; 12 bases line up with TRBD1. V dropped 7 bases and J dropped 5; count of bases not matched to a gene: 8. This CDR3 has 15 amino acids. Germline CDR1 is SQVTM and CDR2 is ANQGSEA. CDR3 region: CSAGTGGVSNEKLFF. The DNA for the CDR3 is TGCAGCGCGGGGACAGGGGGCGTTTCAAATGAAAAACTGTTTTTT. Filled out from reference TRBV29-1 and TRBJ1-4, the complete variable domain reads SAVISQKPSRDICQRGTSLTIQCQVDSQVTMMFWYRQQPGQSLTLIATANQGSEATYESGFVIDKFPISRPNLTFSTLTVSNMSPEDSSIYLCSAGTGGVSNEKLFFGSGTQLSVL.

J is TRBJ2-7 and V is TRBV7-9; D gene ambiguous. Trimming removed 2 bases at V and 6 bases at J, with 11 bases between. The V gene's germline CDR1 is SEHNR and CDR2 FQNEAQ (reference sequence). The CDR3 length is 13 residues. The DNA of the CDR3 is TGTGCCAGCAGCTTATCAGGATCCGGCGAGCAGTACTTC. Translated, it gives CASSLSGSGEQYF.

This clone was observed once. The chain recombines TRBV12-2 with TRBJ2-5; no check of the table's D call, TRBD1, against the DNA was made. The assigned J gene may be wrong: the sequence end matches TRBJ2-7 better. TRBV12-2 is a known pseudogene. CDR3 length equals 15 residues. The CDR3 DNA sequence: TGTGCAAGTCGCTCCCCAGGCCCTACCTCCTACGAGCAGTACTTC. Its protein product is CASRSPGPTSYEQYF.

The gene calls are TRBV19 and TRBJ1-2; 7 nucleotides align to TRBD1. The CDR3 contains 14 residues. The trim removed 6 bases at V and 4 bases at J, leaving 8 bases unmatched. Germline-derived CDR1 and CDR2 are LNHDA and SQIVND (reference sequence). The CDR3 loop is CASRRDSLIYGYTF. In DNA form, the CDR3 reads TGTGCCAGTAGGCGGGACAGTCTTATCTATGGCTACACCTTC.

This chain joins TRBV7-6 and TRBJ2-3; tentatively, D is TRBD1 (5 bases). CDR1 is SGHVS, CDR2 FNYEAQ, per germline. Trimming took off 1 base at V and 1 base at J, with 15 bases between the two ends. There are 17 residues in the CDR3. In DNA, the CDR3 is TGTGCCAGCAGCTTAGGTCTGGGGCTTTTGGGCACAGATACGCAGTATTTT. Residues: CASSLGLGLLGTDTQYF.

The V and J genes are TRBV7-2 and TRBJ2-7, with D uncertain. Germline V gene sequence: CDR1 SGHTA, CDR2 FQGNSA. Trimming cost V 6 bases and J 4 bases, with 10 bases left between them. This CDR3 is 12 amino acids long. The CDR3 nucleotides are TGTGCCAGCAGTCAAACCGGTTACGAGCAGTACTTC. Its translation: CASSQTGYEQYF. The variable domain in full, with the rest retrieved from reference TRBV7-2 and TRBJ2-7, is GAGVSQSPSNKVTEKGKDVELRCDPISGHTALYWYRQSLGQGLEFLIYFQGNSAPDKSGLPSDRFSAERTGGSVSTLTIQRTQQEDSAVYLCASSQTGYEQYFGPGTRLTVT.

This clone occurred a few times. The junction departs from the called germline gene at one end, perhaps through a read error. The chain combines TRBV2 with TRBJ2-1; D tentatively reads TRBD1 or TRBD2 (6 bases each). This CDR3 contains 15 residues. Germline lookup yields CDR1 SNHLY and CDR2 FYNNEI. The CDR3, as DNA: TGTGCCAGCAGGGAAGGGGGTAGCGGTAACAATGAGCAGTTCTTC. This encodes CASREGGSGNNEQFF. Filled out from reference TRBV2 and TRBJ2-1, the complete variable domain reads EPEVTQTPSHQVTQMGQEVILRCVPISNHLYFYWYRQILGQKVEFLVSFYNNEISEKSEIFDDQFSVERPDGSNFTLKIRSTKLEDSAMYFCASREGGSGNNEQFFGPGTRLTVL.

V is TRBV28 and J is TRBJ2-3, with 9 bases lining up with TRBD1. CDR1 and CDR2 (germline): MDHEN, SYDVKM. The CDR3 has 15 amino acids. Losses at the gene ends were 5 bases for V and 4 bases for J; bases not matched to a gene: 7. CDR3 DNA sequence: TGTGCCAGCAGTCGAGGACAGGGGTCGGCAGATACGCAGTATTTT. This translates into CASSRGQGSADTQYF. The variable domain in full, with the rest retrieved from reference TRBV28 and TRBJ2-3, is DVKVTQSSRYLVKRTGEKVFLECVQDMDHENMFWYRQDPGLGLRLIYFSYDVKMKEKGDIPEGYSVSREKKERFSLILESASTNQTSMYLCASSRGQGSADTQYFGPGTRLTVL.

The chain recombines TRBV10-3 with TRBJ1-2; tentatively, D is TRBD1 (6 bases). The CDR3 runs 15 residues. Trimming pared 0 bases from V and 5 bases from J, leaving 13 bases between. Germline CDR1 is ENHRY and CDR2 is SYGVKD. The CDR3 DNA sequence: TGTGCCATCAGTGAGTCGCTGGGGGCGCGGTATGGCTACACCTTC. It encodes CAISESLGARYGYTF.

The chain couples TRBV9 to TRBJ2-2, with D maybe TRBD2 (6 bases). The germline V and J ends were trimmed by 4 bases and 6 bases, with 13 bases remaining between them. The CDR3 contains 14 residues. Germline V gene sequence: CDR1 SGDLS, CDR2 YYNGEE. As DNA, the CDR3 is TGTGCCAGCAGCCCGCGGGACCTGGCCGGGGAGCTGTTTTTT. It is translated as CASSPRDLAGELFF.